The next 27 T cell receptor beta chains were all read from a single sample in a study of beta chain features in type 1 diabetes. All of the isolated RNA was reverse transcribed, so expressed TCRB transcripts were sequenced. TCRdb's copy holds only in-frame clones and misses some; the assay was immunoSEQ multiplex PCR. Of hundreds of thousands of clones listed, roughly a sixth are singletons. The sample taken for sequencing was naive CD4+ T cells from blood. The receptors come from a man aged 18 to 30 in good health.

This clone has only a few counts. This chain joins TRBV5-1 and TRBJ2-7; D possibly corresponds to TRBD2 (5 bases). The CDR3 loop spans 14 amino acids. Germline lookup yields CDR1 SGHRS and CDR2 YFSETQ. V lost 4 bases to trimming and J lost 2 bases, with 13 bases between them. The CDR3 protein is CASSRTSSTYEQYF. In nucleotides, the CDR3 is TGCGCCAGCAGCCGGACTTCCAGCACCTACGAGCAGTACTTC.

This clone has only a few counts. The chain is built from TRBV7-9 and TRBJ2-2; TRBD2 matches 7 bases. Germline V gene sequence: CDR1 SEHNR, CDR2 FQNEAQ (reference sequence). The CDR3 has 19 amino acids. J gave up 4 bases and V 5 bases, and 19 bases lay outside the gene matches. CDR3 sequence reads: CASSRPPFGGRVGTGELFF. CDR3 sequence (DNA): TGTGCCAGCAGCCGCCCACCCTTCGGCGGGAGAGTGGGCACCGGGGAGCTGTTTTTT.

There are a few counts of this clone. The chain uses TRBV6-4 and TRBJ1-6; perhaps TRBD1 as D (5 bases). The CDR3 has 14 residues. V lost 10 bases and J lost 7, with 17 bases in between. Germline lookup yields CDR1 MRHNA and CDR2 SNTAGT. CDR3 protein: CAILWGDLNSPLHF. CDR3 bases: TGTGCCATCCTCTGGGGGGACCTAAATTCACCCCTCCACTTT.

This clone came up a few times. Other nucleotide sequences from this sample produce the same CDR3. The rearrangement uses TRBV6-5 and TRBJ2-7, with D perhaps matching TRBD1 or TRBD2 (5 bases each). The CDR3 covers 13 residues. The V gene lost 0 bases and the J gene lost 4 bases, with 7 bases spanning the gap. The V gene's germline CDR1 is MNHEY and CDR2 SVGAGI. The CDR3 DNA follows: TGTGCCAGCAGTTACTCGGGGGATTACGAGCAGTACTTC. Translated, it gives CASSYSGDYEQYF.

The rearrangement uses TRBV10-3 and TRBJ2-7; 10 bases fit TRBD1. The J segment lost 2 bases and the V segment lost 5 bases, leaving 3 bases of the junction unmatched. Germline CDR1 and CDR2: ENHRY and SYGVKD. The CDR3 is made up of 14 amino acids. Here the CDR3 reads CAISPGQGTYEQYF. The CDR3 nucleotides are TGTGCCATCAGTCCGGGACAGGGGACCTACGAGCAGTACTTC.

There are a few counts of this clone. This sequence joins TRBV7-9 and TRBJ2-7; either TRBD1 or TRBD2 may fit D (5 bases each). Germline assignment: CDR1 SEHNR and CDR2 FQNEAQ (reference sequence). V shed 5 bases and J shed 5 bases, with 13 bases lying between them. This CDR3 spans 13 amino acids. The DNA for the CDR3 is TGTGCCAGCAGCAGACGGGACCCCAACGAGCAGTACTTC. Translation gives CASSRRDPNEQYF.

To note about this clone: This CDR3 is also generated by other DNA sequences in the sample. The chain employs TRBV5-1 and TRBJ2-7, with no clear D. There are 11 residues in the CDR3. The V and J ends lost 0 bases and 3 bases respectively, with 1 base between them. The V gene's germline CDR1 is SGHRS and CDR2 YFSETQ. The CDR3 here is CASSLGYEQYF. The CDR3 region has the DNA TGCGCCAGCAGCTTGGGCTACGAGCAGTACTTC.

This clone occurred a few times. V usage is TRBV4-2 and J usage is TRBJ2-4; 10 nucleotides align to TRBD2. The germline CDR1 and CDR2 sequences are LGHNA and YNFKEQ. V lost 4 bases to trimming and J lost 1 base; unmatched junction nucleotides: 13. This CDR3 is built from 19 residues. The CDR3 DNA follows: TGTGCCAGCAGCCTTAGCGGGAGGCCCGGGTCGCGTGCCAAAAACATTCAGTACTTC. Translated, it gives CASSLSGRPGSRAKNIQYF.

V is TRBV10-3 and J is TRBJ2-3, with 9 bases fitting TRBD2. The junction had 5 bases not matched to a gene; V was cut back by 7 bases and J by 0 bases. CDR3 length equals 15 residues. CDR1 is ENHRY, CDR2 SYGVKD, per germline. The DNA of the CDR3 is TGTGCCATCAACCCGACTAGCGGAAGCACAGATACGCAGTATTTT. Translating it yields CAINPTSGSTDTQYF.

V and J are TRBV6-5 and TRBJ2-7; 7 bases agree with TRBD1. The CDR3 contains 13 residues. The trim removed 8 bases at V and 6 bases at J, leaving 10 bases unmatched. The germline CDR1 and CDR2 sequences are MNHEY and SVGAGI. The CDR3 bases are TGTGCCAGCTCGGGACAGCATCGGGCCGAGCAGTACTTC. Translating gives CASSGQHRAEQYF.

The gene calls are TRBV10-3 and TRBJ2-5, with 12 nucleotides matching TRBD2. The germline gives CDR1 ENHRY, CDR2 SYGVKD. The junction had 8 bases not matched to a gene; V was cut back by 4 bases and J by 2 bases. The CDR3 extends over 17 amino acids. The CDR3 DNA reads TGTGCCATCAGTGCGTTGACTAGCGGGAGAGGTCAAGAGACCCAGTACTTC. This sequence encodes CAISALTSGRGQETQYF.

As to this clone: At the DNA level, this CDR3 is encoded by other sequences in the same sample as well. The CDR3 here is CASSPAGTDTQYF. CDR3 DNA: TGTGCCAGCTCACCGGCCGGAACAGATACGCAGTATTTT. The rearrangement joins TRBV18 to TRBJ2-3, with D unclear. Per germline, CDR1 KGHSH and CDR2 LQKENI. Trimming took off 3 bases at V and 3 bases at J, with 7 bases between the two ends. This CDR3 is 13 amino acids long.

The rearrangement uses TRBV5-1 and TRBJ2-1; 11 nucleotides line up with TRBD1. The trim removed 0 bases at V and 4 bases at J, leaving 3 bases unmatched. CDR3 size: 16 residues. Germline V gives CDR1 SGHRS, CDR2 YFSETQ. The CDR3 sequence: CASSLGDRGTYNEQFF. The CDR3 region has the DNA TGCGCCAGCAGCTTGGGGGACAGGGGGACTTACAATGAGCAGTTCTTC. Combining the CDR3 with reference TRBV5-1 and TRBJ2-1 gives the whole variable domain KAGVTQTPRYLIKTRGQQVTLSCSPISGHRSVSWYQQTPGQGLQFLFEYFSETQRNKGNFPGRFSGRQFSNSRSEMNVSTLELGDSALYLCASSLGDRGTYNEQFFGPGTRLTVL.

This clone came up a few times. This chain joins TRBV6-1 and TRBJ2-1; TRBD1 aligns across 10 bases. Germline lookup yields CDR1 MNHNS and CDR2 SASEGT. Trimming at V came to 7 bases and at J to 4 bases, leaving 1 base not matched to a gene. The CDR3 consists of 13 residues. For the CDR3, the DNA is TGTGCCAGCACGGACAGGGGGTACAATGAGCAGTTCTTC. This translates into CASTDRGYNEQFF.

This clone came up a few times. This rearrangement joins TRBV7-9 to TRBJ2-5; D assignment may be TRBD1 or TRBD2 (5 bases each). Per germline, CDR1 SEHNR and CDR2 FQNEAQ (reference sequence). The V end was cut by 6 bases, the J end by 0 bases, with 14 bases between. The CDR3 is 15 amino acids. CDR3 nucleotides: TGTGCCAGCAGGAGGGACCTCTGGTACCAAGAGACCCAGTACTTC. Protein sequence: CASRRDLWYQETQYF.

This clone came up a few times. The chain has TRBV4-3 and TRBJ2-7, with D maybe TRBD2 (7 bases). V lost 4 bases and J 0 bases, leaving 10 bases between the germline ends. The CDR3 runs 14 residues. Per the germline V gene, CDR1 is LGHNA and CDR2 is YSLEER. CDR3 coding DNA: TGCGCCAGCAGCCCCGGGGGGCTCTCCTACGAGCAGTACTTC. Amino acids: CASSPGGLSYEQYF.

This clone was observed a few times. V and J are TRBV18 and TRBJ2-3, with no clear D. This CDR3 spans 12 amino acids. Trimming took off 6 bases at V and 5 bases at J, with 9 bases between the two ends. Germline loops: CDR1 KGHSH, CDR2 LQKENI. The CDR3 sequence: CASSSERDTQYF. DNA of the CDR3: TGTGCCAGCTCGTCAGAGCGAGATACGCAGTATTTT.

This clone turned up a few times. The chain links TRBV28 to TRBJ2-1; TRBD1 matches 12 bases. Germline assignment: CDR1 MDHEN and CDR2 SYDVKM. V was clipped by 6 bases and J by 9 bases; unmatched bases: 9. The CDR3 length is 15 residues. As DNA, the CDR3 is TGTGCCAGCAGCGCCGGGACAGGGGGCCTCGGTGAGCAGTTCTTC. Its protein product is CASSAGTGGLGEQFF.

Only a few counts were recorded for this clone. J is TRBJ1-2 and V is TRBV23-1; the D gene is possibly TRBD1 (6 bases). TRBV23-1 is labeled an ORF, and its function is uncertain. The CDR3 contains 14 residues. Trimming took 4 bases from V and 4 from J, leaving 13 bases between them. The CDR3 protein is CASSLNRVGYGYTF. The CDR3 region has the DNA TGCGCCAGCAGTCTTAACAGGGTTGGCTATGGCTACACCTTC.

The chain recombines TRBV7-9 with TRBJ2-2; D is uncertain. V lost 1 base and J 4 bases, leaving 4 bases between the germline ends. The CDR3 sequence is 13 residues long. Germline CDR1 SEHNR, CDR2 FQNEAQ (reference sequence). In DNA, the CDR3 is TGTGCCAGCAGCTTAGTCCTCACCGGGGAGCTGTTTTTT. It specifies CASSLVLTGELFF.

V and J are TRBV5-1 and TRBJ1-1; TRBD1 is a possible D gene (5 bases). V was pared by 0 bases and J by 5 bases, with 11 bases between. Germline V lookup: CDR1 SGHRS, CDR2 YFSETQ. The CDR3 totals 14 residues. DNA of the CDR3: TGCGCCAGCAGCTTGGCCTTCGGGGCGACTGAAGCTTTCTTT. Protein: CASSLAFGATEAFF.

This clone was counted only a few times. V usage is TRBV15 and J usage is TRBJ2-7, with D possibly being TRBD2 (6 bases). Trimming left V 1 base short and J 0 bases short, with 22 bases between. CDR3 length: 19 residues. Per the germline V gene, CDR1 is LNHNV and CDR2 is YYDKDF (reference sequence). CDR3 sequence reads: CATSRGGPGRRRDSYEQYF. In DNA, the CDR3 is TGTGCCACCAGCAGAGGCGGCCCGGGACGCAGGAGGGACTCCTACGAGCAGTACTTC.

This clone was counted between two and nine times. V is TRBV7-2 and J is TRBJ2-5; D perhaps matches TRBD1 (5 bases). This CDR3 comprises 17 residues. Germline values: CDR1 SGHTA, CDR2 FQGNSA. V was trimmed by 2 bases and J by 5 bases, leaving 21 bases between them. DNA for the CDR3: TGTGCCAGCAGCTTAACTTCAGGGTTGGGTAAAGGGGAGACCCAGTACTTC. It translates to CASSLTSGLGKGETQYF.

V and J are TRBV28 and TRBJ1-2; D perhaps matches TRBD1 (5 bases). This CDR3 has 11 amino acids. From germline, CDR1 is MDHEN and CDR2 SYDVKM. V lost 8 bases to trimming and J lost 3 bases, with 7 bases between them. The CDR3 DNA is TGTGCCAGCGGGGCAGACTATGGCTACACCTTC. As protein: CASGADYGYTF.

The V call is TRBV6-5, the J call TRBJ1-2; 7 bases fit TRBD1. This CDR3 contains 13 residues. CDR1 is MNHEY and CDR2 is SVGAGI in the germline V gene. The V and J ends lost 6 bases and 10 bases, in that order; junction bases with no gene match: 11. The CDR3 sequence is CASRLDRDQAYTF. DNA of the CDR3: TGTGCCAGCAGACTTGACAGGGACCAGGCCTACACCTTC.

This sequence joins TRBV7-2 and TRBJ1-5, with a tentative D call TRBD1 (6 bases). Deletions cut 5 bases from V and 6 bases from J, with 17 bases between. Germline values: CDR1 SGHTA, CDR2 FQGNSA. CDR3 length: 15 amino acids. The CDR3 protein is CASSRQATLGQPQHF. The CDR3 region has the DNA TGTGCCAGCAGCCGACAGGCAACCTTAGGTCAGCCCCAGCATTTT.

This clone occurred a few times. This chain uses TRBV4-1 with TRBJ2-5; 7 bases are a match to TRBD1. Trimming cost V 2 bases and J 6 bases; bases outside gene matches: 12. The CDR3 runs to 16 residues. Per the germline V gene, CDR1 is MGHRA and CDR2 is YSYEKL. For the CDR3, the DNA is TGCGCCAGCAGCCAACCGAGGACAGGTGGAGGAAAGACCCAGTACTTC. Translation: CASSQPRTGGGKTQYF.